Listed here are 27 T cell receptor beta chains from one sample, sequenced in a study of T-cell reconstitution after alpha-beta-depleted transplantation in children. It was with unique molecular identifiers that the TCRbeta library was prepared. TCRdb re-called the PCR reads through MiXCR, storing one row per CDR3 protein. This sample has approximately 490,000 distinct CDR3 sequences, with approximately 13% found just once. The material was PBMCs from the stem cell graft donor, obtained from the stem cell graft. The receptors were gathered from a human donor who donated a stem cell graft to a child with combined immunodeficiency.

This clonotype was seen many times. The V gene is TRBV4-2, the J gene TRBJ2-5, with 7 bases matching TRBD1. V shed 6 bases, J shed 0 bases, and the junction held 10 bases outside the gene matches. This CDR3 is built from 16 residues. CDR1 is LGHNA and CDR2 is YNFKEQ in the germline V gene. The CDR3 region has the DNA TGTGCCAGCAGATTTGCCGGGACAGAGAACCAAGAGACCCAGTACTTC. This gives the protein CASRFAGTENQETQYF.

This clonotype came up a few times. The chain combines TRBV9 with TRBJ2-2; D gene ambiguous. This CDR3 is built from 15 residues. The germline gives CDR1 SGDLS, CDR2 YYNGEE. Trimming took off 4 bases at V and 0 bases at J, with 10 bases between the two ends. CDR3 DNA: TGTGCCAGCAGCACGACGGCAGCGAACACCGGGGAGCTGTTTTTT. This encodes CASSTTAANTGELFF.

This clonotype appeared a few times. V usage is TRBV5-5 and J usage is TRBJ2-2, with D possibly TRBD1 on 6 matching bases. CDR1 is SGHKS and CDR2 is YYEKEE in the germline V gene (reference sequence). V dropped 1 base and J dropped 3 bases, with 13 bases sitting between them. CDR3 size: 16 residues. CDR3 nucleotide sequence: TGTGCCAGCAGCTTGAATGGCAGGGGCTACACCGGGGAGCTGTTTTTT. It is translated as CASSLNGRGYTGELFF. The full variable domain, its missing parts supplied by reference TRBV5-5 and TRBJ2-2, is DAGVTQSPTHLIKTRGQQVTLRCSPISGHKSVSWYQQVLGQGPQFIFQYYEKEERGRGNFPDRFSARQFPNYSSELNVNALLLGDSALYLCASSLNGRGYTGELFFGEGSRLTVL.

J is TRBJ2-3 and V is TRBV4-3; D unresolved. V lost 3 bases, J lost 5 bases, and 15 bases lay in between. The CDR3 is made up of 15 amino acids. Germline V gene data show CDR1 as LGHNA and CDR2 as YSLEER. DNA for the CDR3: TGCGCCAGCAGCCAGGCCGGATCGCCCATAGATACGCAGTATTTT. This sequence encodes CASSQAGSPIDTQYF.

This clonotype was found many times. V and J are TRBV20-1 and TRBJ1-5; D is possibly TRBD1 (5 bases). CDR1 and CDR2 from the germline V gene are DFQATT and SNEGSKA (reference sequence). V gave up 4 bases and J gave up 2 bases, with 9 bases separating them. The CDR3 runs to 13 residues. The CDR3 sequence is CSATSRGNQPQHF. As DNA, the CDR3 is TGCAGTGCTACCAGCAGGGGCAATCAGCCCCAGCATTTT.

The V gene is TRBV19, the J gene TRBJ2-5, with 10 nucleotides matching TRBD2. Germline V gene data show CDR1 as LNHDA and CDR2 as SQIVND (reference sequence). The CDR3 runs 17 residues. After removal of 2 bases from V and 3 bases from J, the junction contained 9 bases not matched to a gene. CDR3 region: CASSIPGLAEGEETQYF. The DNA of the CDR3 is TGTGCCAGTAGTATACCTGGACTAGCGGAGGGAGAAGAGACCCAGTACTTC.

CDR3 sequence reads: CASSQEYKYQETQYF. The CDR3 bases are TGCGCCAGCAGCCAAGAATACAAGTACCAAGAGACCCAGTACTTC. The chain employs TRBV4-3 and TRBJ2-5; D is ambiguous. CDR1 and CDR2 (germline): LGHNA, YSLEER. The CDR3 spans 15 residues. Trimming left V 0 bases short and J 0 bases short, with 8 bases between.

The V call is TRBV6-1, the J call TRBJ1-5, with D possibly TRBD1 on 5 matching bases. CDR1 and CDR2 from the germline V gene are MNHNS and SASEGT. This CDR3 is 15 amino acids long. V dropped 7 bases and J dropped 7 bases, with 20 bases sitting between them. The CDR3 loop is CASNPGSKGNQPQHF. CDR3 nucleotides: TGTGCCAGCAACCCGGGGAGCAAGGGGAACCAGCCCCAGCATTTT.

V gene TRBV6-5 combines with J gene TRBJ2-3; 7 bases line up with TRBD1. Germline V CDR1 and CDR2: MNHEY, SVGAGI. With V trimmed by 0 bases and J by 3 bases, 9 bases remained unmatched. This CDR3 is built from 17 residues. The CDR3: CASSYSGRAGGTDTQYF. Here the CDR3 DNA reads TGTGCCAGCAGTTACTCTGGTCGGGCAGGGGGAACAGATACGCAGTATTTT.

The chain links TRBV20-1 to TRBJ1-5; the match to TRBD1 covers 7 bases. The V and J ends lost 5 bases and 0 bases, in that order; junction bases with no gene match: 7. The CDR3 is 15 amino acids. CDR1 DFQATT and CDR2 SNEGSKA come from the germline V gene (reference sequence). The CDR3 sequence is CSADDREHSNQPQHF. The CDR3 coding sequence is TGCAGTGCTGATGACAGGGAACATAGCAATCAGCCCCAGCATTTT.

This clonotype has more than one count but fewer than ten. The CDR3 reads CASSIVPQETQYF. The CDR3 nucleotides are TGTGCCAGCAGCATCGTGCCCCAAGAGACCCAGTACTTC. The chain has TRBV7-9 and TRBJ2-5; no definite D call. V gave up 5 bases and J gave up 1 base, with 8 bases separating them. Germline V gene lookup returns CDR1 SEHNR and CDR2 FQNEAQ (reference sequence). This CDR3 comprises 13 residues.

This clonotype was seen repeatedly, ten times or more. The chain joins TRBV9 to TRBJ1-4; D is possibly TRBD1 (5 bases). CDR1 is SGDLS and CDR2 is YYNGEE in the germline V gene. The CDR3 loop spans 16 amino acids. V was pared by 2 bases and J by 5 bases, with 16 bases between. The CDR3 DNA reads TGTGCCAGCAGCGTCCACGGGGGGGGAGGGAATGAAAAACTGTTTTTT. This codes for CASSVHGGGGNEKLFF.

This clonotype was observed many times. This sequence joins TRBV7-3 and TRBJ1-6, with a tentative D call TRBD1 (5 bases). The CDR3 is made up of 14 amino acids. CDR1 is SGHTA, CDR2 FQGTGA, per germline. V lost 0 bases and J lost 7, with 7 bases in between. CDR3 amino acids: CASSLTAGNSPLHF. The CDR3 DNA reads as TGTGCCAGCAGCTTAACGGCAGGGAATTCACCCCTCCACTTT.

This clonotype appeared many times. V is TRBV6-1 and J is TRBJ1-6; D not resolved. Trimming cost V 2 bases and J 6 bases, with 11 bases left between them. Germline CDR1 reads MNHNS; CDR2 reads SASEGT. There are 15 residues in the CDR3. The CDR3 bases are TGTGCCAGCAGTGAACTGTCCCCTCCTAATTCACCCCTCCACTTT. The encoded protein is CASSELSPPNSPLHF.

The CDR3 bases are TGTGCCAGCAGTGAATGGGCGGCGATTGAGCAGTTCTTC. As protein: CASSEWAAIEQFF. The V gene is TRBV2, the J gene TRBJ2-1, with D unresolved. Deletions cut 2 bases from V and 9 bases from J, with 11 bases between. The germline V gene encodes CDR1 SNHLY and CDR2 FYNNEI. The CDR3 is 13 amino acids.

The table lists this clonotype with a few counts. The chain is built from TRBV29-1 and TRBJ2-3, with TRBD2 as a possible D gene (6 bases). Germline lookup yields CDR1 SQVTM and CDR2 ANQGSEA. The CDR3 runs to 13 residues. Between the trimmed V and J ends, which lost 4 bases and 5 bases, there was a span of 13 bases. The CDR3 is CSVGMGTGDTQYF. The CDR3 DNA reads as TGCAGCGTTGGTATGGGGACTGGAGATACGCAGTATTTT.

The genes are TRBV7-8 and TRBJ2-4; the D is unclear. The CDR3 totals 19 residues. Trimming removed 5 bases from V and 3 bases from J, with 26 bases in between. Germline lookup yields CDR1 SGHVS and CDR2 FQNEAQ. The CDR3 nucleotides are TGTGCCAGCAGCCCCTACAAGAAGAAAACTTGGTCGGGCAAAAACATTCAGTACTTC. Its translation is CASSPYKKKTWSGKNIQYF.

This clonotype has just a few counts. This chain joins TRBV4-3 and TRBJ2-3; D not resolved. The CDR3 runs to 15 residues. The ends were cut back, 4 bases at V and 0 bases at J, with 11 bases in the middle. CDR1 LGHNA and CDR2 YSLEER come from the germline V gene. CDR3 sequence: CASSLERRSTDTQYF. Written as DNA, the CDR3 is TGCGCCAGCAGCCTCGAGCGAAGAAGCACAGATACGCAGTATTTT.

This clonotype was seen repeatedly, ten times or more. The chain carries TRBV7-3 and TRBJ2-1; the match to TRBD2 covers 7 bases. From germline, CDR1 is SGHTA and CDR2 FQGTGA. The CDR3 contains 14 residues. V shed 3 bases, J shed 7 bases, and the junction held 6 bases outside the gene matches. The CDR3 spells CASSFGGEGNEQFF. The CDR3 nucleotides are TGTGCCAGCAGCTTTGGCGGGGAGGGAAATGAGCAGTTCTTC.

This clonotype has a count of ten or more. V usage is TRBV4-2 and J usage is TRBJ2-1; TRBD1 matches 7 bases. This CDR3 is 16 amino acids long. V was pared by 0 bases and J by 4 bases, with 6 bases of the junction left unmatched. The germline CDR1 and CDR2 sequences are LGHNA and YNFKEQ. DNA for the CDR3: TGTGCCAGCAGCCAAGATGTGGGACAGAATTACAATGAGCAGTTCTTC. Translation gives CASSQDVGQNYNEQFF.

This clonotype was detected ten times or more. This chain connects TRBV11-2 to TRBJ2-5; D is uncertain. Trimming stripped 0 bases from V and 7 bases from J, with 6 bases between. CDR1 is SGHAT, CDR2 FQNNGV, per germline. The CDR3 is 12 amino acids. The CDR3 DNA reads as TGTGCCAGCAGCTTAGACCCTTCGACCCAGTACTTC. Amino acid sequence: CASSLDPSTQYF.

This clonotype was seen ten or more times. The V gene is TRBV24-1, the J gene TRBJ2-1; D possibly corresponds to TRBD2 (5 bases). Germline CDR1 and CDR2: KGHDR and SFDVKD. V lost 4 bases to trimming and J lost 5 bases, with 17 bases between them. The CDR3 has 16 amino acids. The CDR3 here is CATSDPGRTSHNEQFF. DNA of the CDR3: TGTGCCACCAGTGACCCAGGCCGGACTTCCCACAATGAGCAGTTCTTC.

Only a few counts were recorded for this clonotype. The chain joins TRBV4-2 to TRBJ1-1; D gene unclear. The V end lost 0 bases, the J end lost 8 bases, and 16 bases lay between the germline ends. CDR1 is LGHNA and CDR2 is YNFKEQ in the germline V gene. The CDR3 length is 15 residues. In DNA, the CDR3 is TGTGCCAGCAGCCAAGAGTACGGAGGACCGGTAGAAGCTTTCTTT. It encodes CASSQEYGGPVEAFF.

The sample holds a few counts of this clonotype. The chain uses TRBV2 and TRBJ2-5, with D possibly being TRBD1 or TRBD2 (5 bases each). The germline V gene has CDR1 SNHLY and CDR2 FYNNEI. Trimming left V 8 bases short and J 1 base short, with 14 bases between. The CDR3 runs to 14 residues. CDR3 sequence: CASAGTRFQETQYF. In DNA, the CDR3 is TGTGCCAGCGCAGGGACCCGCTTCCAAGAGACCCAGTACTTC.

This clonotype was observed a handful of times. The rearrangement uses TRBV21-1 and TRBJ2-7; TRBD1, the D gene given by the table, was not confirmed from the DNA. TRBV21-1 represents a pseudogene. The CDR3 is 15 amino acids. The CDR3 bases are TGTGCCAGCAGCTCCCCGCCGGGGTTAACCTACGAGCAGTACTTC. It yields the protein CASSSPPGLTYEQYF.

In its sample, this clonotype was seen many times. V and J are TRBV12-3 or TRBV12-4 and TRBJ2-1; possibly TRBD1 or TRBD2 for D (5 bases each). V was pared by 3 bases and J by 4 bases, with 16 bases between. The CDR3 covers 16 residues. The CDR3 DNA follows: TGTGCCAGCAGTTTCATTGGGGGACCCCCTTACAATGAGCAGTTCTTC. Residues: CASSFIGGPPYNEQFF.

In its sample, this clonotype was seen a few times. The rearrangement joins TRBV5-6 to TRBJ2-3; the D is unclear. Trimming shortened V by 2 bases and J by 4 bases, and 14 bases separated the two germline ends. From germline, CDR1 is SGHDT and CDR2 YYEEEE. This CDR3 region has 15 residues. CDR3 sequence: CASSFGGVWPDTQYF. In DNA form, the CDR3 reads TGTGCCAGCAGCTTCGGTGGAGTTTGGCCAGATACGCAGTATTTT.